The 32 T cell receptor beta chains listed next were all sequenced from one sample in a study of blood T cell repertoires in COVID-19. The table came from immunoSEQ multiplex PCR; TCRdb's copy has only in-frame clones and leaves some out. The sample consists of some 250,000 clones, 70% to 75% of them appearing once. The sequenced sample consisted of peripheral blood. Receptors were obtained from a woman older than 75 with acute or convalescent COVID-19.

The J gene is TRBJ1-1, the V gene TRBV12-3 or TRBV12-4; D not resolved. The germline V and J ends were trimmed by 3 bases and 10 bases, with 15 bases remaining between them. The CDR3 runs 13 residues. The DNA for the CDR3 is TGTGCCAGCAGTTTGAGGAGGGCCCAGCGAGCTTTCTTT. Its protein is CASSLRRAQRAFF.

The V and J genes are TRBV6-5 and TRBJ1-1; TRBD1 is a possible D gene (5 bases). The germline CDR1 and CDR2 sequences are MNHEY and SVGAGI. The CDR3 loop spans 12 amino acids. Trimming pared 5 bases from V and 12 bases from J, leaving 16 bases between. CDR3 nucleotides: TGTGCCAGCAGTCGGATCCAGGGAGGGACTTTCTTT. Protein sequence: CASSRIQGGTFF.

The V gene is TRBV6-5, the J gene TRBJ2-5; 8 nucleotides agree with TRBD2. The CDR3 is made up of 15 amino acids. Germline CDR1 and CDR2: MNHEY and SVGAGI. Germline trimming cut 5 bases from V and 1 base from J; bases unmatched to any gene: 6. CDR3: CASSRSGAVQETQYF. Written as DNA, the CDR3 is TGTGCCAGCAGTCGTAGCGGGGCCGTCCAAGAGACCCAGTACTTC.

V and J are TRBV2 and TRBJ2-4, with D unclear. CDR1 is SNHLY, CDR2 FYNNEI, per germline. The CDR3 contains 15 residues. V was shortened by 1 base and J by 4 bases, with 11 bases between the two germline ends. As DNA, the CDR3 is TGTGCCAGCAGTGAAGGGCAAACCCCGAAAAACATTCAGTACTTC. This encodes CASSEGQTPKNIQYF.

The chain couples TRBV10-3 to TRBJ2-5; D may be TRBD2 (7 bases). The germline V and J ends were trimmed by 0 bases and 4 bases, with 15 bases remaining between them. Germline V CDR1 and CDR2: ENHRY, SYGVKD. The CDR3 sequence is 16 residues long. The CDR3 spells CAISESGGLNGETQYF. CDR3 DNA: TGTGCCATCAGTGAGTCGGGGGGGCTAAACGGAGAGACCCAGTACTTC.

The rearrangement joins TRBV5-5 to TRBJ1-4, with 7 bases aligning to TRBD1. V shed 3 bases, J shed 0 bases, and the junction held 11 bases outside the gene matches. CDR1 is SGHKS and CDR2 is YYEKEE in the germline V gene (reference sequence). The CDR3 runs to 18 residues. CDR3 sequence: CASSSRSRTGSTNEKLFF. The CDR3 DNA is TGTGCCAGCAGCTCCCGGAGTCGGACAGGATCAACTAATGAAAAACTGTTTTTT. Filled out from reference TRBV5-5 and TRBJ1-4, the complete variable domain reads DAGVTQSPTHLIKTRGQQVTLRCSPISGHKSVSWYQQVLGQGPQFIFQYYEKEERGRGNFPDRFSARQFPNYSSELNVNALLLGDSALYLCASSSRSRTGSTNEKLFFGSGTQLSVL.

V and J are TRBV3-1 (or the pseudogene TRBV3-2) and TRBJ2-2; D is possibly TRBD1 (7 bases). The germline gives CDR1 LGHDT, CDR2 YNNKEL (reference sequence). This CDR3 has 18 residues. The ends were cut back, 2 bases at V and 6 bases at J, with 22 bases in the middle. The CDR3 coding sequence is TGTGCCAGCAGCCAAAGGAGGGGGCGCGGGGCACTCGCCGGGGAGCTGTTTTTT. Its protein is CASSQRRGRGALAGELFF.

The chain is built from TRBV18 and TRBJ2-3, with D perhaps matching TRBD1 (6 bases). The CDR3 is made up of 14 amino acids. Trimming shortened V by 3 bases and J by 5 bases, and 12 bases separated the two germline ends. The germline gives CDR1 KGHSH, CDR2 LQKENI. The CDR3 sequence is CASSPGHPRDTQYF. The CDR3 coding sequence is TGTGCCAGCTCACCGGGACACCCTCGAGATACGCAGTATTTT.

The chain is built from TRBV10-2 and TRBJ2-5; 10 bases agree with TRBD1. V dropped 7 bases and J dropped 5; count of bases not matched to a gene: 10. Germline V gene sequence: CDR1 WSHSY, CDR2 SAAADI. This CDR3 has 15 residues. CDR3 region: CASNLDRGRRETQYF. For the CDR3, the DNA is TGCGCCAGCAACCTCGACAGGGGGCGCAGGGAGACCCAGTACTTC.

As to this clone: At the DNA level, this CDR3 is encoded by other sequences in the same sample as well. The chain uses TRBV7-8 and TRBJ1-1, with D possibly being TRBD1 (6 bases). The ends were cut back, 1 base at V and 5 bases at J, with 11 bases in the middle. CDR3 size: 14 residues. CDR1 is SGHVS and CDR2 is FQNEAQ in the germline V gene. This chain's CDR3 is CASSLVQGGTEAFF. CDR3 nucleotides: TGTGCCAGCAGCTTAGTACAGGGTGGGACTGAAGCTTTCTTT.

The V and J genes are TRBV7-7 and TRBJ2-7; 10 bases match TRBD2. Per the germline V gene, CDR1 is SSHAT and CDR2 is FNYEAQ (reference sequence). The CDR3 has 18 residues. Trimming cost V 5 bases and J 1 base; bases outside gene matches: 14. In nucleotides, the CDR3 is TGTGCCAGCAGCCCATGCTTTGGCCTAGCGGGGGAGTCCTACGAGCAGTACTTC. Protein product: CASSPCFGLAGESYEQYF.

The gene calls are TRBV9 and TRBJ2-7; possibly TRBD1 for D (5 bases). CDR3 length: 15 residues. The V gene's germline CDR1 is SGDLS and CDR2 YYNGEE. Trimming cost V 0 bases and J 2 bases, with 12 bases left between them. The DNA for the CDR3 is TGTGCCAGCAGCGTAGGGCAGGGATTGACCTACGAGCAGTACTTC. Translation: CASSVGQGLTYEQYF.

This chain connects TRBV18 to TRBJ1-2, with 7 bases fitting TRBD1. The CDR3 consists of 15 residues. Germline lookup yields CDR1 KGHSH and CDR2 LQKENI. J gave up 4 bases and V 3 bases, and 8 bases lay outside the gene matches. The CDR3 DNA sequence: TGTGCCAGCTCACCTGGAACAGGGGTTGGCTATGGCTACACCTTC. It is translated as CASSPGTGVGYGYTF.

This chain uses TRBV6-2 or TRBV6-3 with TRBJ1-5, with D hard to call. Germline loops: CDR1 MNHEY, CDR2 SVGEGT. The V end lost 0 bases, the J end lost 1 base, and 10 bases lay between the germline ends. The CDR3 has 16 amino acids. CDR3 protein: CASSYSRGSSNQPQHF. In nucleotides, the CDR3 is TGTGCCAGCAGTTACTCGAGAGGGTCGAGCAATCAGCCCCAGCATTTT.

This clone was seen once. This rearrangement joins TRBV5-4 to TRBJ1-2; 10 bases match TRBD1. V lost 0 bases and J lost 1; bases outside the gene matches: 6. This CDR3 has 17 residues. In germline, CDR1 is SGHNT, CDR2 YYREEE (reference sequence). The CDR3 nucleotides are TGTGCCAGCAGCTTGGGACAGGGGGCGGGTTTTAACTATGGCTACACCTTC. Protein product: CASSLGQGAGFNYGYTF.

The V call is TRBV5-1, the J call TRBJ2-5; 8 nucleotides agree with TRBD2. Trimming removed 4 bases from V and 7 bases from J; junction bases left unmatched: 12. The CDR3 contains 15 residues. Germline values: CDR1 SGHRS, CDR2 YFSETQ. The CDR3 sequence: CASSPLLSGEGTQYF. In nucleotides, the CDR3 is TGCGCCAGCAGCCCTCTGCTTAGCGGGGAGGGGACCCAGTACTTC.

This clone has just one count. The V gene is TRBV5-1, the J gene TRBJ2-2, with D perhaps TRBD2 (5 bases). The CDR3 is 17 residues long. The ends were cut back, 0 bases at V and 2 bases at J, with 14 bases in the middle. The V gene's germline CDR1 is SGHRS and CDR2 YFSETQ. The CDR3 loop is CASSLARGGGNTGELFF. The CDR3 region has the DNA TGCGCCAGCAGCTTGGCCCGGGGTGGAGGTAACACCGGGGAGCTGTTTTTT.

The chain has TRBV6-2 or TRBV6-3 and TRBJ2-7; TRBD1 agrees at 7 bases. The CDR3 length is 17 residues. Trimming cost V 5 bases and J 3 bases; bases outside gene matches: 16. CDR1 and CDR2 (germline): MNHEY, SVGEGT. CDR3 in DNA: TGTGCCAGCAGTACCCCTTTGGGGGACAGCCTACACTACGAGCAGTACTTC. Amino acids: CASSTPLGDSLHYEQYF.

The CDR3 spells CASSQGTSGIRAYEQYF. Here the CDR3 DNA reads TGCGCCAGCAGCCAGGGGACTAGCGGGATTAGGGCCTACGAGCAGTACTTC. J is TRBJ2-7 and V is TRBV4-1; TRBD2 aligns across 13 bases. The germline CDR1 and CDR2 sequences are MGHRA and YSYEKL. V shed 3 bases and J 2 bases; nucleotides not matched to a gene: 7. The CDR3 loop spans 17 amino acids.

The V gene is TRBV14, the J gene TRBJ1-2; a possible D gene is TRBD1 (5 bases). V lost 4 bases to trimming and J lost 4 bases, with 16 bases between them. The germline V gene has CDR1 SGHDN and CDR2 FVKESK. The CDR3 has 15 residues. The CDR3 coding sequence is TGTGCCAGCAGCCCGGGACTGAACCCACTCTATGGCTACACCTTC. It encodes CASSPGLNPLYGYTF.

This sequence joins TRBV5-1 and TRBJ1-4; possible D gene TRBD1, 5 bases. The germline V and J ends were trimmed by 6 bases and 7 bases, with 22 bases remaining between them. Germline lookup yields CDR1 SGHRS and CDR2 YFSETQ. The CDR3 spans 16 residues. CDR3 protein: CASTPSGALGSEKLFF. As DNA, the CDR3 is TGCGCCAGCACCCCCTCCGGGGCCCTCGGGAGTGAAAAACTGTTTTTT.

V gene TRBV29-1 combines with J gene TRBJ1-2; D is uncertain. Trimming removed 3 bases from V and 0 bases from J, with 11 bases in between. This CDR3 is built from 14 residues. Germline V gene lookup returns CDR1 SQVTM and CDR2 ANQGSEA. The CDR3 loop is CSVEAALANYGYTF. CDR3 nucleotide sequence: TGCAGCGTTGAGGCGGCTTTAGCTAACTATGGCTACACCTTC.

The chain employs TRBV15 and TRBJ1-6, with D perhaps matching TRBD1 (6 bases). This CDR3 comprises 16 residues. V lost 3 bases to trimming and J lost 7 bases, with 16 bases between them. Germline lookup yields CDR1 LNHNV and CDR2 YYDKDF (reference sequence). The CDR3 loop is CATSRPPGQGNSPLHF. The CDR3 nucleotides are TGTGCCACCAGCAGGCCTCCTGGGCAGGGGAATTCACCCCTCCACTTT.

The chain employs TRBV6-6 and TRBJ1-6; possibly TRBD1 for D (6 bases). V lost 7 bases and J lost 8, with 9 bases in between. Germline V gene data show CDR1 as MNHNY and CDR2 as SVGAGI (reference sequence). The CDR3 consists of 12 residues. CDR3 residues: CASMDRYSPLHF. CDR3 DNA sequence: TGTGCCAGCATGGACAGATATTCACCCCTCCACTTT.

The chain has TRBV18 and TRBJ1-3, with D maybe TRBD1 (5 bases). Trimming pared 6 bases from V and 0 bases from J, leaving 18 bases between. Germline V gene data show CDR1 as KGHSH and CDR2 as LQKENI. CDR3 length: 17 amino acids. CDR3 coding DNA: TGTGCCAGCTCCGCGACAGTAGGTCCTGACTCTGGAAACACCATATATTTT. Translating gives CASSATVGPDSGNTIYF.

The CDR3 loop reads CASSQEVRRAYTGELFF. The CDR3 coding sequence is TGCGCCAGCAGCCAAGAAGTCCGCAGGGCGTACACCGGGGAGCTGTTTTTT. The J gene is TRBJ2-2, the V gene TRBV4-3; weak D call: TRBD1 (5 bases). The CDR3 covers 17 residues. V lost 0 bases and J 3 bases, leaving 14 bases between the germline ends. Germline V lookup: CDR1 LGHNA, CDR2 YSLEER.

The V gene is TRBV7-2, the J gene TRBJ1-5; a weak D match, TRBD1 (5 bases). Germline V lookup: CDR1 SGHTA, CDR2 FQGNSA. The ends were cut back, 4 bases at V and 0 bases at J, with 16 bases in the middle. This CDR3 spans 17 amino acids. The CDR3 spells CASSSPRRGSSNQPQHF. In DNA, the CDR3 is TGTGCCAGCAGCTCCCCTCGCCGGGGGAGTAGCAATCAGCCCCAGCATTTT.

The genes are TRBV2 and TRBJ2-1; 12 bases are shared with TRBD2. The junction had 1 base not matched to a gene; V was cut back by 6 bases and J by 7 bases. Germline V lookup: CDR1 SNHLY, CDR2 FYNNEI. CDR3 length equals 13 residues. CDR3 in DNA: TGTGCCAGCAGAGGACTAGCGGGGAATGAGCAGTTCTTC. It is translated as CASRGLAGNEQFF.

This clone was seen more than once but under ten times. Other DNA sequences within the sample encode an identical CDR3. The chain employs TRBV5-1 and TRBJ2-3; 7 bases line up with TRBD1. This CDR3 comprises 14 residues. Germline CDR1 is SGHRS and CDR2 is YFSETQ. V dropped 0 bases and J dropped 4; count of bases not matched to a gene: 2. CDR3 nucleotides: TGCGCCAGCAGCTTGGGGCAGGGGGCAGATACGCAGTATTTT. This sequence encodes CASSLGQGADTQYF. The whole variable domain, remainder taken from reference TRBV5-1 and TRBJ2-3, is KAGVTQTPRYLIKTRGQQVTLSCSPISGHRSVSWYQQTPGQGLQFLFEYFSETQRNKGNFPGRFSGRQFSNSRSEMNVSTLELGDSALYLCASSLGQGADTQYFGPGTRLTVL.

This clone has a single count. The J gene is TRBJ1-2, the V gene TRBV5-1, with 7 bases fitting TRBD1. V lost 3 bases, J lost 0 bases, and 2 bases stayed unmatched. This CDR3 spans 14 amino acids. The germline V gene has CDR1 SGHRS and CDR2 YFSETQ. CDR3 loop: CASSSGTANYGYTF. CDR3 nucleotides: TGCGCCAGCAGCTCCGGGACAGCTAACTATGGCTACACCTTC.

The CDR3 here is CASSPTGTGGLSYGYTF. Here the CDR3 DNA reads TGTGCCAGTAGTCCGACCGGGACAGGGGGCCTGAGCTATGGCTACACCTTC. The chain combines TRBV19 with TRBJ1-2, with 12 bases lining up with TRBD1. V lost 5 bases to trimming and J lost 4 bases; unmatched junction nucleotides: 11. Germline CDR1 reads LNHDA; CDR2 reads SQIVND (reference sequence). The CDR3 loop spans 17 amino acids.

The CDR3 sequence is CASSMGLAGYEQYF. CDR3 nucleotide sequence: TGTGCCAGCAGCATGGGACTAGCGGGCTACGAGCAGTACTTC. V and J are TRBV6-2 or TRBV6-3 and TRBJ2-7; 12 bases fit TRBD2. J was trimmed by 3 bases and V by 6 bases; bases with no gene match: 3. Per the germline V gene, CDR1 is MNHEY and CDR2 is SVGEGT. This CDR3 comprises 14 residues.